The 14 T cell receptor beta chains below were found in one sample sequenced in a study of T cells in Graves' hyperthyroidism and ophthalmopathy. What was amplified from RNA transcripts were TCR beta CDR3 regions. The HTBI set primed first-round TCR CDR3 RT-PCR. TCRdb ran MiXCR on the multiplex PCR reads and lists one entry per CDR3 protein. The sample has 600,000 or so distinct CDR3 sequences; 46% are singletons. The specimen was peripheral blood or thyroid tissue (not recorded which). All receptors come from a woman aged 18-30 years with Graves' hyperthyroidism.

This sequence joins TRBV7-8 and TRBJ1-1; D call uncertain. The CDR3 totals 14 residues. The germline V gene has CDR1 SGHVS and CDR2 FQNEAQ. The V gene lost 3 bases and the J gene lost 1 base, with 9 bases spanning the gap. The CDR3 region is CASSFHRTNTEAFF. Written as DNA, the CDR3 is TGTGCCAGCAGCTTCCACCGGACGAACACTGAAGCTTTCTTT. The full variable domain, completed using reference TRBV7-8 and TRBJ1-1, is GAGVSQSPRYKVAKRGQDVALRCDPISGHVSLFWYQQALGQGPEFLTYFQNEAQLDKSGLPSDRFFAERPEGSVSTLKIQRTQQEDSAVYLCASSFHRTNTEAFFGQGTRLTVV.

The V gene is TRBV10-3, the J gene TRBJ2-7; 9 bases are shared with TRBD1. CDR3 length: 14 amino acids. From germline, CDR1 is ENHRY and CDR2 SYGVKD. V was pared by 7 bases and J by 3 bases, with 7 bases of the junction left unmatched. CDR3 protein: CAITRDRDGYEQYF. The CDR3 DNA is TGTGCCATCACCCGGGACAGGGATGGCTACGAGCAGTACTTC.

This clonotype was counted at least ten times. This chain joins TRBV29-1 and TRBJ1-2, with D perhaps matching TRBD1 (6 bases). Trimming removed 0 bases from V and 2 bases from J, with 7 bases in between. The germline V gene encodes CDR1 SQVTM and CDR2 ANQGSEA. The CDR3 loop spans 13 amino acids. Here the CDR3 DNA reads TGCAGCGTTGAAGAAACAGGGAACTATGGCTACACCTTC. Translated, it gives CSVEETGNYGYTF.

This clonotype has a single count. The CDR3: CATSVSGRSGANVLTF. The CDR3 bases are TGTGCCACCAGCGTGTCCGGGAGGTCTGGGGCCAACGTCCTGACTTTC. The rearrangement links TRBV15 to TRBJ2-6, with 7 bases aligning to TRBD2. V trimming: 5 bases; J trimming: 1 base; junction bases outside the gene matches: 5. Germline-derived CDR1 and CDR2 are LNHNV and YYDKDF (reference sequence). This CDR3 spans 16 amino acids.

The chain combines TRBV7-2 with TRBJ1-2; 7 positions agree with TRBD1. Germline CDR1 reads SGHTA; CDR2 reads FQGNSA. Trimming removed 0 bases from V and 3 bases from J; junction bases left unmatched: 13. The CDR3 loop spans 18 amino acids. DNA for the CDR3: TGTGCCAGCAGCTTAGCCGGGGGCAGGGGGATTATTTACTATGGCTACACCTTC. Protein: CASSLAGGRGIIYYGYTF.

The CDR3 sequence is CASSEGASGRAPEQYF. The CDR3 DNA is TGTGCCAGCAGTGAAGGGGCTAGCGGGAGGGCCCCCGAGCAGTACTTC. The chain links TRBV25-1 to TRBJ2-7; 12 bases line up with TRBD2. The V segment lost 2 bases and the J segment 6 bases; nucleotides outside the gene matches: 8. Germline CDR1 MGHDK, CDR2 SYGVNS. CDR3 length equals 16 residues.

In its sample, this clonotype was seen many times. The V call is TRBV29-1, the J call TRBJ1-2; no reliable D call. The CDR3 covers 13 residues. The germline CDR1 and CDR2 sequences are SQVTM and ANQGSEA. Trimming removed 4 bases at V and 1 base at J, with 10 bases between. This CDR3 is CSVGFRNNYGYTF. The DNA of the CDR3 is TGCAGCGTTGGTTTCAGAAATAACTATGGCTACACCTTC.

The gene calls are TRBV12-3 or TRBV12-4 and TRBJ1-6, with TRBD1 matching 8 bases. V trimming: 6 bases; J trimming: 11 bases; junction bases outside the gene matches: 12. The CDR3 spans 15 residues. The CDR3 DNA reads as TGTGCCAGCAGCACCTGGACAGGGAGGAATGCACCCCTCCACTTT. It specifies CASSTWTGRNAPLHF.

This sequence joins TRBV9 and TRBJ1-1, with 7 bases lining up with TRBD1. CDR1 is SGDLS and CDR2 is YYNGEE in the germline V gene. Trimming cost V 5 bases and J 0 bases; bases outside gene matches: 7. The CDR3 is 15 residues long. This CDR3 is CASSFDRALNTEAFF. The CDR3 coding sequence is TGTGCCAGCAGTTTCGACAGGGCCTTGAACACTGAAGCTTTCTTT.

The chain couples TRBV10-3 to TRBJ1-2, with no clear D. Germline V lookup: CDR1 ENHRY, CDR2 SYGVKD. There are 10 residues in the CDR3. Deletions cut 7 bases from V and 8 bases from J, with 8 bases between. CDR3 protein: CAINEDGYTF. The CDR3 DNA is TGTGCCATCAACGAAGACGGCTACACCTTC.

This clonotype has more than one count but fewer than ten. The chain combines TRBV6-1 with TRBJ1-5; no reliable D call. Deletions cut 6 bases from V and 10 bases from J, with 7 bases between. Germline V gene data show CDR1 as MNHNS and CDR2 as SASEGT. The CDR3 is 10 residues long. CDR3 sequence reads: CASSTYPQHF. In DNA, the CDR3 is TGTGCCAGCAGCACTTACCCCCAGCATTTT.

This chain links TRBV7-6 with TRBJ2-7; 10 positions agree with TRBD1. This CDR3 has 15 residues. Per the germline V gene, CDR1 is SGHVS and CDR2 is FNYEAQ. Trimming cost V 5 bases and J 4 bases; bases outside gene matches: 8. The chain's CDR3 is CASSQSGQGIYEQYF. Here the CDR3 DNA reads TGTGCCAGCAGCCAATCGGGACAGGGGATTTACGAGCAGTACTTC.

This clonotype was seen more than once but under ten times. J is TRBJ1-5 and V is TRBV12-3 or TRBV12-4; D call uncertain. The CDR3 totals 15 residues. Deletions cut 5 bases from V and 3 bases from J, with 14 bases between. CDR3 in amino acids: CASSPQTGFNQPQHF. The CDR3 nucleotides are TGTGCCAGCAGTCCACAGACGGGTTTCAATCAGCCCCAGCATTTT.

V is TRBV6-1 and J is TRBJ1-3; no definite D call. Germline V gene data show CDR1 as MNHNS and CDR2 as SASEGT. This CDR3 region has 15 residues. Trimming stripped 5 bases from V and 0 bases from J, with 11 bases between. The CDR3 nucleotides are TGTGCCAGCAGTTACACGCCCTTCTCTGGAAACACCATATATTTT. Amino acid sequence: CASSYTPFSGNTIYF.